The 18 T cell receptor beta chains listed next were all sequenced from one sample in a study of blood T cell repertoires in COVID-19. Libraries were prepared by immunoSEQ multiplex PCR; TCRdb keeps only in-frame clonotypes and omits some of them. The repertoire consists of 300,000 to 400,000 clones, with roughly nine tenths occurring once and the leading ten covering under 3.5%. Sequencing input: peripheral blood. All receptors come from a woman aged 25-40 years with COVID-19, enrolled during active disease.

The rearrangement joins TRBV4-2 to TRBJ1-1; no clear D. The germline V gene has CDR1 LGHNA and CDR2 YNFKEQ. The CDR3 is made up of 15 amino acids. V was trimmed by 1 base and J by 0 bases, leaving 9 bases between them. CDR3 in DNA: TGTGCCAGCAGCCAAGTCCGCGCCTTGAACACTGAAGCTTTCTTT. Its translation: CASSQVRALNTEAFF.

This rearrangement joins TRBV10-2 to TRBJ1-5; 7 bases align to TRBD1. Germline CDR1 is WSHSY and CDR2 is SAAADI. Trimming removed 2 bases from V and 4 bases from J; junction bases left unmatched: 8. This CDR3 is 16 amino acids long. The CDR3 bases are TGCGCCAGCAGTGAGCTAGGGGACAGCTCAAATCAGCCCCAGCATTTT. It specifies CASSELGDSSNQPQHF.

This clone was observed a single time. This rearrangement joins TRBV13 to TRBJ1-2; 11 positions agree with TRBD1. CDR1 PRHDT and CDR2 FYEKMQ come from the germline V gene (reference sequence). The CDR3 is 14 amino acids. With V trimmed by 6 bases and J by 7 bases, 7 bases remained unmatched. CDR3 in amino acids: CASRPGQGVFGYTF. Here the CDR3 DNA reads TGTGCCAGCAGACCGGGACAGGGGGTTTTTGGCTACACCTTC.

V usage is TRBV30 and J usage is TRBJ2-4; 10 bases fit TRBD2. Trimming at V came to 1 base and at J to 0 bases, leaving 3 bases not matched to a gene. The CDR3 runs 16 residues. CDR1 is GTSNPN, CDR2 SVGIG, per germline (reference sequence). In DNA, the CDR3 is TGTGCCTGGAGTGAGCGGGGGGGGCTAGCCAAAAACATTCAGTACTTC. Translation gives CAWSERGGLAKNIQYF.

The CDR3 coding sequence is TGCGCCAGCAGGGGGGCAGTAGATCAGCCCCAGCATTTT. Translated: CASRGAVDQPQHF. The chain couples TRBV5-1 to TRBJ1-5, with a tentative D call TRBD1 (6 bases). Germline CDR1 is SGHRS and CDR2 is YFSETQ. With 5 bases removed from V and 5 bases from J, the gap between germline ends came to 11 bases. The CDR3 length is 13 residues.

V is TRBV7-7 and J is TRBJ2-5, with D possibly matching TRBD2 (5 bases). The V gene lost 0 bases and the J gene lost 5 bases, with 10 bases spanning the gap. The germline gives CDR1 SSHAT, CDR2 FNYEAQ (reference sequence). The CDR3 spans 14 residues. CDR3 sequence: CASSLAGVGETQYF. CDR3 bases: TGTGCCAGCAGCTTAGCGGGAGTGGGGGAGACCCAGTACTTC.

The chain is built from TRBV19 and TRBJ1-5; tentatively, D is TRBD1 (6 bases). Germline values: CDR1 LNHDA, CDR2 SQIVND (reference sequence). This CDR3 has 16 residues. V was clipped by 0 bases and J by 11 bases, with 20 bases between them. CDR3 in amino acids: CASSIDQLGAESAQHF. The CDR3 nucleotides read TGTGCCAGTAGTATAGATCAATTGGGGGCCGAGTCGGCCCAGCATTTT. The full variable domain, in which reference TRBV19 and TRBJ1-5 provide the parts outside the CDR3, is DGGITQSPKYLFRKEGQNVTLSCEQNLNHDAMYWYRQDPGQGLRLIYYSQIVNDFQKGDIAEGYSVSREKKESFPLTVTSAQKNPTAFYLCASSIDQLGAESAQHFGDGTRLSIL.

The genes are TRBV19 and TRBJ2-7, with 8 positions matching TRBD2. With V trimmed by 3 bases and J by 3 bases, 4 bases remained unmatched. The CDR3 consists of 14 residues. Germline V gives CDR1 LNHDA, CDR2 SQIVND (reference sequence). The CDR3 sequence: CASSIRGLDYEQYF. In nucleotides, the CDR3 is TGTGCCAGTAGTATTCGGGGACTAGACTACGAGCAGTACTTC.

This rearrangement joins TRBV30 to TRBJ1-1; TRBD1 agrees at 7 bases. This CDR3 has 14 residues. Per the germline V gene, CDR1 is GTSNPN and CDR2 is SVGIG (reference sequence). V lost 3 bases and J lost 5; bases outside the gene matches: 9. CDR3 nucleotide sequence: TGTGCCTGGAGATCCAGGGGGAGAGTTACTGAAGCTTTCTTT. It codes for CAWRSRGRVTEAFF.

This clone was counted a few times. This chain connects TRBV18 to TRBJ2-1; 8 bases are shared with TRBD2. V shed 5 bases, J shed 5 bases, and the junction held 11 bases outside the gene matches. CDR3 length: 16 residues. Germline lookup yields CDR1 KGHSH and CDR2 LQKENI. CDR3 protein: CASSGGGAGANNEQFF. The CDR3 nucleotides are TGTGCCAGCTCAGGGGGTGGAGCGGGAGCAAACAATGAGCAGTTCTTC. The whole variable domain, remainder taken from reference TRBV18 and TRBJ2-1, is NAGVMQNPRHLVRRRGQEARLRCSPMKGHSHVYWYRQLPEEGLKFMVYLQKENIIDESGMPKERFSAEFPKEGPSILRIQQVVRGDSAAYFCASSGGGAGANNEQFFGPGTRLTVL.

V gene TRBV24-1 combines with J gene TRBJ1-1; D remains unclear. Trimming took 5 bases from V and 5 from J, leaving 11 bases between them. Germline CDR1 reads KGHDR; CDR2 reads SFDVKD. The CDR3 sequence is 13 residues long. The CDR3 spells CATSAAGSTEAFF. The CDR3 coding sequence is TGTGCCACCAGTGCCGCGGGTTCAACTGAAGCTTTCTTT.

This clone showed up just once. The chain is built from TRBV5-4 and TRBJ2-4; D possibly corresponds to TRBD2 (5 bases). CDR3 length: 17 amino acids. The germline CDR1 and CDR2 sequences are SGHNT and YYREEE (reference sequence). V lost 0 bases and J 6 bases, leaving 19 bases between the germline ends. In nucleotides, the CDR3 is TGTGCCAGCAGCTTGGCTGGGAGCGACTTAATTCGAAACATTCAGTACTTC. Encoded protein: CASSLAGSDLIRNIQYF. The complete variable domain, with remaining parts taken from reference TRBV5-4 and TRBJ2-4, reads ETGVTQSPTHLIKTRGQQVTLRCSSQSGHNTVSWYQQALGQGPQFIFQYYREEENGRGNFPPRFSGLQFPNYSSELNVNALELDDSALYLCASSLAGSDLIRNIQYFGAGTRLSVL.

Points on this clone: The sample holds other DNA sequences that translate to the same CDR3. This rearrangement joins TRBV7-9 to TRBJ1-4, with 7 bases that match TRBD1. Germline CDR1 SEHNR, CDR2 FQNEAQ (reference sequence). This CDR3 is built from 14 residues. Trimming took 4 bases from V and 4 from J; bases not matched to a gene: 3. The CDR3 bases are TGTGCCAGCAGCTCGACAGGGATTAATGAAAAACTGTTTTTT. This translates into CASSSTGINEKLFF. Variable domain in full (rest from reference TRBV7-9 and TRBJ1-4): DTGVSQNPRHKITKRGQNVTFRCDPISEHNRLYWYRQTLGQGPEFLTYFQNEAQLEKSRLLSDRFSAERPKGSFSTLEIQRTEQGDSAMYLCASSSTGINEKLFFGSGTQLSVL.

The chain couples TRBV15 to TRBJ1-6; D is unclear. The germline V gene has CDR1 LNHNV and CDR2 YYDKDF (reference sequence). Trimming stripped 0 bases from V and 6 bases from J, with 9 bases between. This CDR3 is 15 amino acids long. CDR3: CATSRDGGFNSPLHF. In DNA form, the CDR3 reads TGTGCCACCAGCAGAGATGGAGGTTTTAATTCACCCCTCCACTTT.

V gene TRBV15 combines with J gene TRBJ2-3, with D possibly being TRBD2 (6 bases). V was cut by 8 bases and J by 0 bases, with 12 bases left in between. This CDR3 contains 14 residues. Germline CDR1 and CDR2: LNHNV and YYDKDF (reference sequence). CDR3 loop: CATGRSGSTDTQYF. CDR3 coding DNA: TGTGCCACCGGCCGCAGCGGGAGCACAGATACGCAGTATTTT.

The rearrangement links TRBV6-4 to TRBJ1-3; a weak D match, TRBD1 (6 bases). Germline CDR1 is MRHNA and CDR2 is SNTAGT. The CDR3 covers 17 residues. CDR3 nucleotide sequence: TGTGCGGTCCTTGGACCTTCGGGACACCTCTCTGGAAACACCATATATTTT. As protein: CAVLGPSGHLSGNTIYF.

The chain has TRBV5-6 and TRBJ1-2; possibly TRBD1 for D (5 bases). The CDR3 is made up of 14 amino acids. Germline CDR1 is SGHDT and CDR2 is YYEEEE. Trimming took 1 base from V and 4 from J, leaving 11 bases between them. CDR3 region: CASSLSPGPYGYTF. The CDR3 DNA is TGTGCCAGCAGCTTGTCGCCAGGGCCCTATGGCTACACCTTC. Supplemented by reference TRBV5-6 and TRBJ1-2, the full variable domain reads DAGVTQSPTHLIKTRGQQVTLRCSPKSGHDTVSWYQQALGQGPQFIFQYYEEEERQRGNFPDRFSGHQFPNYSSELNVNALLLGDSALYLCASSLSPGPYGYTFGSGTRLTVV.

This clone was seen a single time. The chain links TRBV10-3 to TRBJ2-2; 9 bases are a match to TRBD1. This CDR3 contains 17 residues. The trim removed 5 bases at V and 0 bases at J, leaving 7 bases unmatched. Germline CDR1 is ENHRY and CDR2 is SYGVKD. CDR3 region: CAISPTGTGPNTGELFF. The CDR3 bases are TGTGCCATCAGTCCGACCGGGACAGGGCCGAACACCGGGGAGCTGTTTTTT.